This T cell receptor beta chain appears in the sequencing data of a study of cytomegalovirus exposure and HLA in healthy donors. This clone was observed a single time. Germline V gene lookup returns CDR1 SGHAT and CDR2 FQNNGV. The junction had 3 bases not matched to a gene; V was cut back by 4 bases and J by 3 bases. The CDR3 length is 14 residues. PCR employed 60 Vbeta and 13 Jbeta primers. Clones were sequenced by immunoSEQ multiplex PCR, and TCRdb holds only the in-frame ones, with some missing. In the table there are approximately 120,000 clones, about 81% of which are singletons. Input material: PBMCs. This TCR was sampled from a woman between 25 and 40 years old in good health and CMV-seronegative. The genes are TRBV11-2 and TRBJ1-1; the match to TRBD1 covers 9 bases. The CDR3 protein is CASSSGQGHTEAFF. CDR3 sequence (DNA): TGTGCCAGCAGCTCCGGACAGGGGCACACTGAAGCTTTCTTT.